The next 30 T cell receptor beta chains were all read from a single sample in a study of response to subunit inactivated influenza vaccine. TCRdb recomputed calls from the RT-PCR reads with MiXCR, one row per CDR3 protein. The sample includes over 650,000 distinct CDR3 sequences, approximately 18% of them seen just once. The starting material was PBMCs from blood, obtained 5 days after vaccination. The receptor source for this set is a man aged 50 or older who received an inactivated influenza vaccine.

The V gene is TRBV4-2, the J gene TRBJ1-5, with 12 bases that match TRBD1. The V and J ends lost 3 bases and 7 bases, in that order; junction bases with no gene match: 4. Germline CDR1 reads LGHNA; CDR2 reads YNFKEQ. The CDR3 covers 15 residues. The CDR3, as DNA: TGTGCCAGCAGCCAGGGACAGGGGGCGGGACAGCCCCAGCATTTT. Amino acids: CASSQGQGAGQPQHF.

This rearrangement joins TRBV5-5 to TRBJ1-1; TRBD1 might be the D (5 bases). CDR1 SGHKS and CDR2 YYEKEE come from the germline V gene (reference sequence). This CDR3 comprises 16 residues. Trimming removed 0 bases at V and 3 bases at J, with 15 bases between. CDR3 nucleotides: TGTGCCAGCAGCTTGGTAGCAGGGCTAGCGGACACTGAAGCTTTCTTT. This codes for CASSLVAGLADTEAFF. The variable domain in full, with the rest retrieved from reference TRBV5-5 and TRBJ1-1, is DAGVTQSPTHLIKTRGQQVTLRCSPISGHKSVSWYQQVLGQGPQFIFQYYEKEERGRGNFPDRFSARQFPNYSSELNVNALLLGDSALYLCASSLVAGLADTEAFFGQGTRLTVV.

This clonotype was seen more than once but under ten times. The chain joins TRBV7-9 to TRBJ2-4; D unclear. Germline CDR1 reads SEHNR; CDR2 reads FQNEAQ (reference sequence). The CDR3 is made up of 14 amino acids. The V end was cut by 6 bases, the J end by 5 bases, with 14 bases between. Here the CDR3 DNA reads TGTGCCAGCAGACCCGGCGCATACGAAAACATTCAGTACTTC. This sequence encodes CASRPGAYENIQYF.

This chain links TRBV6-5 with TRBJ2-1; D might be TRBD1 (6 bases). This CDR3 comprises 15 residues. Germline V gene sequence: CDR1 MNHEY, CDR2 SVGAGI. The V end was cut by 0 bases, the J end by 10 bases, with 16 bases between. The CDR3 DNA sequence: TGTGCCAGCAGTTACTCGACAGGACCCCTCGGGGAGCAGTTCTTC. Its translation is CASSYSTGPLGEQFF.

This clonotype was seen more than once but under ten times. This chain connects TRBV24-1 to TRBJ2-2, with D perhaps matching TRBD1 (5 bases). The germline gives CDR1 KGHDR, CDR2 SFDVKD. V gave up 7 bases and J gave up 1 base, with 9 bases separating them. The CDR3 covers 14 residues. The CDR3 loop is CATSPDRNTGELFF. The CDR3 nucleotides read TGTGCCACCAGCCCTGACAGGAACACCGGGGAGCTGTTTTTT.

This clonotype was seen more than once but under ten times. The rearrangement links TRBV29-1 to TRBJ1-1; 7 bases are a match to TRBD1. V trimming: 1 base; J trimming: 0 bases; junction bases outside the gene matches: 2. Germline V gene sequence: CDR1 SQVTM, CDR2 ANQGSEA. This CDR3 is 14 amino acids long. The chain's CDR3 is CSVEAQGMNTEAFF. For the CDR3, the DNA is TGCAGCGTTGAAGCACAGGGGATGAACACTGAAGCTTTCTTT.

V and J are TRBV5-5 and TRBJ1-2; 9 nucleotides line up with TRBD1. Germline CDR1 reads SGHKS; CDR2 reads YYEKEE (reference sequence). The CDR3 has 16 residues. Trimming cost V 3 bases and J 6 bases; bases outside gene matches: 12. CDR3 in DNA: TGTGCCAGCAGCTCACTTCCCCGGGACAGGGAGAATGGCTACACCTTC. Protein: CASSSLPRDRENGYTF.

This clonotype was observed a handful of times. The V and J genes are TRBV20-1 and TRBJ2-1; 8 bases fit TRBD2. CDR1 and CDR2 (germline): DFQATT, SNEGSKA (reference sequence). Losses at the gene ends were 2 bases for V and 4 bases for J; bases not matched to a gene: 7. CDR3 length equals 15 residues. CDR3 loop: CSARWRGDLYNEQFF. CDR3 DNA: TGCAGTGCTAGATGGCGGGGGGACTTATACAATGAGCAGTTCTTC.

The chain recombines TRBV27 with TRBJ2-4; 7 positions match TRBD2. The CDR3 covers 12 residues. Germline V CDR1 and CDR2: MNHEY, SMNVEV (reference sequence). The V gene end was trimmed by 5 bases and the J gene end by 9 bases; junction bases not matched to a gene: 4. In DNA, the CDR3 is TGTGCCAGCAGTCCCACGGGGGGCATTCAGTACTTC. Protein product: CASSPTGGIQYF.

The table lists this clonotype with a few counts. This chain uses TRBV4-3 with TRBJ1-1; D is perhaps TRBD1 (5 bases). CDR1 and CDR2 (germline): LGHNA, YSLEER. V was trimmed by 3 bases and J by 7 bases, leaving 12 bases between them. This CDR3 spans 13 amino acids. In DNA, the CDR3 is TGCGCCAGCAGCCAGTCCCCGGGACTTGAAGCTTTCTTT. Amino acids: CASSQSPGLEAFF.

The genes are TRBV6-2 or TRBV6-3 and TRBJ2-7, with TRBD2 identical over 8 bases. Per the germline V gene, CDR1 is MNHEY and CDR2 is SVGEGT. J was trimmed by 1 base and V by 1 base; bases with no gene match: 3. The CDR3 totals 15 residues. The chain's CDR3 is CASSYYSSGSYEQYF. The CDR3 DNA reads TGTGCCAGCAGTTACTACTCTAGCGGGTCCTACGAGCAGTACTTC.

The table lists this clonotype with a few counts. The rearrangement links TRBV7-9 to TRBJ2-7; 7 nucleotides agree with TRBD2. The junction had 16 bases not matched to a gene; V was cut back by 5 bases and J by 6 bases. There are 16 residues in the CDR3. Germline V gives CDR1 SEHNR, CDR2 FQNEAQ (reference sequence). CDR3 coding DNA: TGTGCCAGCAGCCTTCCCGGTTGGGGCCCGGGGGGCGAGCAGTACTTC. It is translated as CASSLPGWGPGGEQYF.

This clonotype was picked up a small number of times. This chain uses TRBV27 with TRBJ2-1; 11 positions agree with TRBD2. This CDR3 region has 12 residues. CDR1 and CDR2 from the germline V gene are MNHEY and SMNVEV (reference sequence). The trim removed 7 bases at V and 12 bases at J, leaving 5 bases unmatched. The CDR3 DNA sequence: TGTGCCAGCACTTCTAGCGGGAGGAGGCAGTTCTTC. It encodes CASTSSGRRQFF.

The chain links TRBV12-3 or TRBV12-4 to TRBJ1-2, with D possibly matching TRBD1 (6 bases). The V gene lost 6 bases and the J gene lost 6 bases, with 14 bases spanning the gap. The CDR3 is made up of 13 amino acids. The CDR3: CASRRDTINGYTF. CDR3 bases: TGTGCCAGCAGGCGGGACACAATCAATGGCTACACCTTC.

The chain employs TRBV20-1 and TRBJ1-5, with 9 bases identical to TRBD1. The V gene's germline CDR1 is DFQATT and CDR2 SNEGSKA (reference sequence). CDR3 length equals 17 residues. Germline trimming cut 3 bases from V and 0 bases from J; bases unmatched to any gene: 9. CDR3 protein: CSASSGTGIFSNQPQHF. The DNA for the CDR3 is TGCAGTGCTAGTTCCGGGACAGGGATCTTTAGCAATCAGCCCCAGCATTTT.

The chain carries TRBV20-1 and TRBJ2-5; 12 bases align to TRBD1. This CDR3 has 14 residues. Trimming removed 2 bases from V and 5 bases from J; junction bases left unmatched: 3. Germline assignment: CDR1 DFQATT and CDR2 SNEGSKA (reference sequence). CDR3 coding DNA: TGCAGTGCTAGAAGGGACAGGGGGCGCGAGACCCAGTACTTC. The encoded protein is CSARRDRGRETQYF.

This clonotype showed up just a few times. V usage is TRBV12-3 or TRBV12-4 and J usage is TRBJ2-1; TRBD2 matches at 10 bases. This CDR3 has 13 residues. The ends lost 4 bases at V and 15 bases at J; junction bases unmatched: 9. This CDR3 is CASSSASGRIWFF. CDR3 sequence (DNA): TGTGCCAGCAGTTCGGCTAGCGGGAGAATTTGGTTCTTC.

This clonotype has just one count. The genes are TRBV4-3 and TRBJ2-3, with TRBD2 identical over 10 bases. The CDR3 runs 16 residues. Trimming removed 0 bases from V and 2 bases from J; junction bases left unmatched: 2. CDR1 is LGHNA and CDR2 is YSLEER in the germline V gene. The CDR3 spells CASSQDLAGDTDTQYF. DNA of the CDR3: TGCGCCAGCAGCCAAGATCTAGCGGGGGACACAGATACGCAGTATTTT.

This clonotype was counted between two and nine times. The V and J genes are TRBV29-1 and TRBJ1-2, with D perhaps matching TRBD1 (6 bases). The CDR3 spans 14 residues. Germline V gene sequence: CDR1 SQVTM, CDR2 ANQGSEA. The V end was cut by 5 bases, the J end by 2 bases, with 15 bases between. Here the CDR3 DNA reads TGCAGCGTTTTGGGGGCCGAAAGGAACTATGGCTACACCTTC. As protein: CSVLGAERNYGYTF.

V and J are TRBV11-1 and TRBJ2-1; 10 nucleotides agree with TRBD2. V shed 7 bases and J 6 bases; nucleotides not matched to a gene: 18. The germline V gene encodes CDR1 SGHAT and CDR2 FQDESV (reference sequence). This CDR3 spans 18 amino acids. CDR3 bases: TGTGCCAGCACCCCCGGGAGAATAGCGGGAGGACTCACCAATGAGCAGTTCTTC. It specifies CASTPGRIAGGLTNEQFF.

V usage is TRBV10-3 and J usage is TRBJ1-1; weak D call: TRBD1 (6 bases). Trimming pared 10 bases from V and 6 bases from J, leaving 18 bases between. The CDR3 spans 13 residues. Germline V gene data show CDR1 as ENHRY and CDR2 as SYGVKD. The CDR3 is CASSQGGSPEAFF. The CDR3 nucleotides are TGTGCCAGCTCACAGGGAGGTTCGCCTGAAGCTTTCTTT.

In its sample, this clonotype was seen a few times. The V gene is TRBV20-1, the J gene TRBJ1-1; D is undetermined. V shed 2 bases and J shed 0 bases, with 10 bases lying between them. The CDR3 sequence is 14 residues long. Germline values: CDR1 DFQATT, CDR2 SNEGSKA (reference sequence). CDR3 amino acids: CSARTIQLNTEAFF. The CDR3 nucleotides read TGCAGTGCTAGAACTATACAACTGAACACTGAAGCTTTCTTT.

This clonotype was found a few times. V and J are TRBV7-2 and TRBJ2-7; TRBD2 is a possible D gene (6 bases). The CDR3 runs 15 residues. V dropped 3 bases and J dropped 7 bases, with 19 bases sitting between them. CDR1 is SGHTA, CDR2 FQGNSA, per germline. The CDR3 region is CASSFQGGSVEEQYF. As DNA, the CDR3 is TGTGCCAGCAGCTTCCAGGGAGGTAGCGTGGAAGAGCAGTACTTC.

At least ten counts were recorded for this clonotype. V is TRBV29-1 and J is TRBJ2-1; 11 bases fit TRBD2. CDR3 size: 12 residues. Germline V gene lookup returns CDR1 SQVTM and CDR2 ANQGSEA. V dropped 4 bases and J dropped 10; count of bases not matched to a gene: 3. The CDR3 region is CSVVRLAGEQFF. DNA for the CDR3: TGCAGCGTTGTAAGACTAGCGGGAGAGCAGTTCTTC.

This clonotype turned up a few times. V is TRBV9 and J is TRBJ2-1; TRBD2 agrees at 12 bases. Trimming at V came to 3 bases and at J to 7 bases, leaving 2 bases not matched to a gene. The CDR3 covers 14 residues. Germline V gene lookup returns CDR1 SGDLS and CDR2 YYNGEE. The CDR3 sequence: CASSDGLAGNEQFF. DNA of the CDR3: TGTGCCAGCAGCGATGGACTAGCGGGAAATGAGCAGTTCTTC.

This clonotype was seen a handful of times. Written as DNA, the CDR3 is TGCGCCAGCAGCCAATCCTCCAGGAACACTGAAGCTTTCTTT. The encoded protein is CASSQSSRNTEAFF. The V gene is TRBV4-3, the J gene TRBJ1-1; D unresolved. This CDR3 has 14 residues. CDR1 is LGHNA and CDR2 is YSLEER in the germline V gene. V was pared by 2 bases and J by 1 base, with 8 bases between.

The genes are TRBV7-7 and TRBJ2-7, with 11 bases matching TRBD1. The J segment lost 6 bases and the V segment lost 3 bases, leaving 1 base of the junction unmatched. The germline V gene has CDR1 SSHAT and CDR2 FNYEAQ (reference sequence). The CDR3 spans 13 residues. This CDR3 is CASSFGQGAEQYF. CDR3 sequence (DNA): TGTGCCAGCAGCTTCGGACAGGGGGCCGAGCAGTACTTC.

J is TRBJ2-1 and V is TRBV19, with a weak D call TRBD2 (6 bases). V lost 3 bases and J lost 4, with 16 bases in between. This CDR3 has 16 amino acids. The V gene's germline CDR1 is LNHDA and CDR2 SQIVND (reference sequence). The CDR3 here is CASSMGRRLVYNEQFF. The DNA for the CDR3 is TGTGCCAGTAGTATGGGGAGGCGTTTGGTTTACAATGAGCAGTTCTTC.

This clonotype has only a few counts. The CDR3 protein is CAISWGGSLSGNTIYF. The CDR3 nucleotides are TGTGCCATCAGCTGGGGAGGGTCGTTGTCTGGAAACACCATATATTTT. The genes are TRBV10-3 and TRBJ1-3; D uncertain. The CDR3 loop spans 16 amino acids. The V and J ends lost 6 bases and 1 base respectively, with 16 bases between them. The V gene's germline CDR1 is ENHRY and CDR2 SYGVKD.

The rearrangement uses TRBV4-3 and TRBJ2-4, with a tentative D call TRBD2 (5 bases). V was cut by 0 bases and J by 4 bases, with 10 bases left in between. This CDR3 spans 15 amino acids. In germline, CDR1 is LGHNA, CDR2 YSLEER. Written as DNA, the CDR3 is TGCGCCAGCAGCCAAGACGGCGGGCTTAAAAACATTCAGTACTTC. This gives the protein CASSQDGGLKNIQYF.